The 32 T cell receptor beta chains in this list originate from one sample, sequenced in a study of blood T cell repertoires in COVID-19. Repertoires were generated with immunoSEQ multiplex PCR, while TCRdb's copy carries only in-frame clones and drops some. The profile shows a few hundred thousand clones, approximately 90% of them singletons. Sequences were obtained from PBMCs or T cells enriched from blood (not recorded which). The origin of the receptors is a young man with acute COVID-19.

J is TRBJ2-3 and V is TRBV12-3 or TRBV12-4, with D perhaps matching TRBD1 (6 bases). The CDR3 has 12 residues. Deletions cut 6 bases from V and 8 bases from J, with 12 bases between. CDR3 sequence reads: CASSPKGVTQYF. DNA of the CDR3: TGTGCCAGCAGCCCAAAGGGGGTTACGCAGTATTTT.

J is TRBJ2-1 and V is TRBV28; maybe TRBD2 (6 bases). The CDR3 is 14 residues long. Germline V gene data show CDR1 as MDHEN and CDR2 as SYDVKM. V was trimmed by 6 bases and J by 7 bases, leaving 16 bases between them. CDR3 sequence reads: CASSGGGPTNEQFF. The CDR3 DNA follows: TGTGCCAGCAGCGGCGGAGGGCCCACGAATGAGCAGTTCTTC.

The chain uses TRBV29-1 and TRBJ2-2; 10 nucleotides agree with TRBD2. Germline V lookup: CDR1 SQVTM, CDR2 ANQGSEA. V shed 3 bases, J shed 6 bases, and the junction held 7 bases outside the gene matches. The CDR3 contains 15 residues. CDR3 region: CSVEFTSGIPGELFF. The CDR3 DNA reads as TGCAGCGTTGAGTTCACTAGCGGGATACCCGGGGAGCTGTTTTTT.

The chain joins TRBV19 to TRBJ1-6, with unresolved D. The CDR3 contains 16 residues. Germline V gene data show CDR1 as LNHDA and CDR2 as SQIVND (reference sequence). Trimming removed 3 bases at V and 10 bases at J, with 19 bases between. CDR3 in amino acids: CASSMNVGGSASPLHF. The CDR3 DNA reads TGTGCCAGTAGTATGAATGTAGGAGGGTCAGCCTCACCCCTCCACTTT.

The V call is TRBV7-9, the J call TRBJ1-3, with D possibly matching TRBD1 (6 bases). Trimming cost V 4 bases and J 4 bases, with 17 bases left between them. The CDR3 is 16 amino acids. CDR1 and CDR2 from the germline V gene are SEHNR and FQNEAQ (reference sequence). In DNA form, the CDR3 reads TGTGCCAGCAGCTCGAGACGGGGGGCGCAAGGAAACACCATATATTTT. As protein: CASSSRRGAQGNTIYF.

V usage is TRBV6-2 or TRBV6-3 and J usage is TRBJ1-1, with 9 nucleotides matching TRBD1. In germline, CDR1 is MNHEY, CDR2 SVGEGT. This CDR3 comprises 19 residues. Trimming removed 2 bases from V and 0 bases from J; junction bases left unmatched: 13. The CDR3 sequence is CASSYPLDRGRYLNTEAFF. In DNA form, the CDR3 reads TGTGCCAGCAGTTACCCTCTGGACAGGGGCAGATATCTGAACACTGAAGCTTTCTTT.

V and J are TRBV19 and TRBJ2-1; weak D call: TRBD2 (6 bases). Per germline, CDR1 LNHDA and CDR2 SQIVND (reference sequence). V was cut by 0 bases and J by 5 bases, with 23 bases left in between. This CDR3 contains 19 residues. The CDR3 protein is CASSIESGGSAKLDNEQFF. The CDR3 DNA sequence: TGTGCCAGTAGTATAGAGTCCGGAGGGAGTGCGAAATTAGACAATGAGCAGTTCTTC.

This clone was detected once. The J gene is TRBJ1-1, the V gene TRBV5-1, with 7 bases matching TRBD1. Germline V gene lookup returns CDR1 SGHRS and CDR2 YFSETQ. J lost 4 bases, V lost 2 bases, and 2 bases had no gene match. The CDR3 runs 13 residues. Written as DNA, the CDR3 is TGCGCCAGCAGCTTCCCAGGGGGCACTGAAGCTTTCTTT. Translation gives CASSFPGGTEAFF.

In this sample, this clone turned up once. V usage is TRBV19 and J usage is TRBJ1-6, with 7 bases identical to TRBD1. Germline V lookup: CDR1 LNHDA, CDR2 SQIVND (reference sequence). The CDR3 is 15 residues long. With V trimmed by 5 bases and J by 16 bases, 17 bases remained unmatched. The CDR3 loop is CASSLGDRVPTPLHF. The CDR3 nucleotides are TGTGCCAGTAGTCTTGGCGACAGGGTCCCGACCCCTCTCCACTTT.

This clone appeared once. The gene calls are TRBV5-1 and TRBJ2-7; D might be TRBD1 (5 bases). CDR3 length equals 13 residues. Germline V gene sequence: CDR1 SGHRS, CDR2 YFSETQ. Trimming removed 2 bases from V and 5 bases from J, with 11 bases in between. The CDR3 DNA is TGCGCCAGCAGCTTCCAGGGCAGGGACGAGCAGTACTTC. Its protein product is CASSFQGRDEQYF. The whole variable domain, remainder taken from reference TRBV5-1 and TRBJ2-7, is KAGVTQTPRYLIKTRGQQVTLSCSPISGHRSVSWYQQTPGQGLQFLFEYFSETQRNKGNFPGRFSGRQFSNSRSEMNVSTLELGDSALYLCASSFQGRDEQYFGPGTRLTVT.

The table lists this clone with a few counts. The chain links TRBV11-2 to TRBJ2-7; TRBD2 matches at 9 bases. Germline trimming cut 5 bases from V and 1 base from J; bases unmatched to any gene: 6. The CDR3 spans 15 residues. Germline V gene data show CDR1 as SGHAT and CDR2 as FQNNGV. The CDR3 DNA reads as TGTGCCAGCAGCAGAGGGGCGGGAGGGTCCTACGAGCAGTACTTC. Protein: CASSRGAGGSYEQYF.

A remark on this clone: One end of the junction does not line up with germline, which may come from a read error. CDR3 in DNA: TGTGCCAGCAGCGAAGGGACTAGACTAACCTACGAGCAGTACTTC. Protein: CASSEGTRLTYEQYF. The chain joins TRBV2 to TRBJ2-7, with TRBD2 matching over 8 bases. CDR3 length: 15 residues. Germline CDR1 and CDR2: SNHLY and FYNNEI.

CDR3 amino acids: CASSPTSGGYEQYF. In DNA form, the CDR3 reads TGTGCCAGCAGCCCCACTAGCGGAGGGTACGAGCAGTACTTC. The V call is TRBV7-2, the J call TRBJ2-7; 8 nucleotides align to TRBD2. CDR3 length: 14 residues. The V segment lost 5 bases and the J segment 4 bases; nucleotides outside the gene matches: 7. Germline V CDR1 and CDR2: SGHTA, FQGNSA.

The chain combines TRBV5-1 with TRBJ2-2, with 9 bases fitting TRBD1. The CDR3 is made up of 17 amino acids. Germline V lookup: CDR1 SGHRS, CDR2 YFSETQ. V shed 3 bases, J shed 2 bases, and the junction held 8 bases outside the gene matches. The CDR3 loop is CASSSWDRAPNTGELFF. The CDR3 DNA is TGCGCCAGCAGCTCCTGGGACAGGGCCCCAAACACCGGGGAGCTGTTTTTT.

This chain connects TRBV28 to TRBJ1-1, with 8 bases aligning to TRBD1. CDR1 MDHEN and CDR2 SYDVKM come from the germline V gene. The V segment lost 3 bases and the J segment 2 bases; nucleotides outside the gene matches: 8. The CDR3 is 16 residues long. The CDR3 loop is CASSFLQDRVNTEAFF. The DNA of the CDR3 is TGTGCCAGCAGTTTTCTCCAGGACAGGGTCAACACTGAAGCTTTCTTT.

Turning to this clone: The junction shows a germline mismatch at one end, possibly a read error. This sequence joins TRBV7-2 and TRBJ2-1; 11 bases fit TRBD2. This CDR3 contains 14 residues. Germline V gene data show CDR1 as SGHTA and CDR2 as FQGNSA. The chain's CDR3 is CASSLVLAGGFRIF. The CDR3 DNA follows: TGTGCCAGCAGCTTAGTCCTAGCGGGAGGTTTTAGGATCTTC.

The chain employs TRBV4-2 and TRBJ2-7; D not resolved. This CDR3 has 14 residues. V was shortened by 0 bases and J by 2 bases, with 8 bases between the two germline ends. Germline V CDR1 and CDR2: LGHNA, YNFKEQ. This chain's CDR3 is CASSQEANPYEQYF. The CDR3 region has the DNA TGTGCCAGCAGCCAAGAGGCCAACCCCTACGAGCAGTACTTC.

This sequence joins TRBV27 and TRBJ1-2; 9 nucleotides match TRBD1. The trim removed 5 bases at V and 4 bases at J, leaving 11 bases unmatched. Germline lookup yields CDR1 MNHEY and CDR2 SMNVEV (reference sequence). The CDR3 has 16 residues. This CDR3 is CASSPIGDRVLYGYTF. CDR3 DNA: TGTGCCAGCAGTCCCATAGGGGACAGGGTTCTCTATGGCTACACCTTC.

V usage is TRBV10-1 and J usage is TRBJ2-3; D is ambiguous. Trimming cost V 2 bases and J 3 bases, with 9 bases left between them. Per germline, CDR1 WNHNN and CDR2 SYGVQD (reference sequence). The CDR3 consists of 14 residues. DNA for the CDR3: TGCGCCAGCAGTGAGAGCGTCATTACAGATACGCAGTATTTT. Translation: CASSESVITDTQYF.

The chain has TRBV19 and TRBJ1-2; D not certain. Germline values: CDR1 LNHDA, CDR2 SQIVND (reference sequence). This CDR3 comprises 14 residues. The V and J ends lost 2 bases and 5 bases respectively, with 12 bases between them. DNA of the CDR3: TGTGCCAGTAGTATAATGACCGAGGTTTATGGCTACACCTTC. The encoded protein is CASSIMTEVYGYTF.

This clone has just one count. The rearrangement joins TRBV6-5 to TRBJ2-5, with a possible D match to TRBD2 (6 bases). From germline, CDR1 is MNHEY and CDR2 SVGAGI. The CDR3 has 13 residues. The germline V and J ends were trimmed by 6 bases and 2 bases, with 10 bases remaining between them. CDR3 sequence: CASRGGLQETQYF. The CDR3 bases are TGTGCCAGCAGGGGGGGACTTCAAGAGACCCAGTACTTC.

The chain links TRBV30 to TRBJ1-5, with D perhaps TRBD1 (6 bases). Germline V gene sequence: CDR1 GTSNPN, CDR2 SVGIG (reference sequence). The CDR3 totals 16 residues. V was pared by 0 bases and J by 3 bases, with 15 bases between. This chain's CDR3 is CAWSVGAGANNQPQHF. The CDR3 DNA reads TGTGCCTGGAGTGTAGGCGCAGGGGCTAACAATCAGCCCCAGCATTTT.

In this sample, this clone turned up once. This chain links TRBV6-5 with TRBJ2-7; TRBD1 aligns across 8 bases. The trim removed 6 bases at V and 3 bases at J, leaving 10 bases unmatched. The CDR3 loop spans 15 amino acids. Per germline, CDR1 MNHEY and CDR2 SVGAGI. CDR3 residues: CASRSSRGPNYEQYF. In DNA form, the CDR3 reads TGTGCCAGCAGGTCAAGCAGGGGGCCGAACTACGAGCAGTACTTC.

This clone was picked up one time. The chain has TRBV28 and TRBJ1-1; D call uncertain. Trimming removed 1 base at V and 8 bases at J, with 8 bases between. The CDR3 contains 12 residues. The germline V gene has CDR1 MDHEN and CDR2 SYDVKM. CDR3 region: CASSLFGREAFF. The CDR3 coding sequence is TGTGCCAGCAGTTTATTTGGGAGAGAAGCTTTCTTT.

The rearrangement uses TRBV2 and TRBJ2-7; D perhaps matches TRBD2 (6 bases). Looked up from germline, CDR1 is SNHLY and CDR2 is FYNNEI. The CDR3 sequence is 14 residues long. The V end was cut by 8 bases, the J end by 2 bases, with 16 bases between. In nucleotides, the CDR3 is TGTGCCAGCCGCAGGGCGACTAGTACCTACGAGCAGTACTTC. It encodes CASRRATSTYEQYF.

This rearrangement joins TRBV30 to TRBJ2-7; 9 nucleotides line up with TRBD1. Trimming took 2 bases from V and 3 from J; bases not matched to a gene: 2. The CDR3 has 13 residues. Germline V gene sequence: CDR1 GTSNPN, CDR2 SVGIG (reference sequence). CDR3 sequence reads: CAWSPGQGYEQYF. As DNA, the CDR3 is TGTGCCTGGAGTCCGGGACAGGGCTACGAGCAGTACTTC.

The chain joins TRBV24-1 to TRBJ2-1; 12 bases fit TRBD2. The ends lost 5 bases at V and 4 bases at J; junction bases unmatched: 8. Germline V gene sequence: CDR1 KGHDR, CDR2 SFDVKD. This CDR3 has 17 residues. CDR3 region: CATSGSGTSGYYNEQFF. Here the CDR3 DNA reads TGTGCCACCAGTGGTTCCGGGACTAGCGGGTATTACAATGAGCAGTTCTTC.

This chain connects TRBV4-1 to TRBJ2-3, with 14 positions matching TRBD2. The CDR3 extends over 18 amino acids. The trim removed 1 base at V and 3 bases at J, leaving 6 bases unmatched. Germline CDR1 reads MGHRA; CDR2 reads YSYEKL. CDR3 in amino acids: CASSQGPGTSGRTDTQYF. CDR3 bases: TGCGCCAGCAGCCAAGGGCCCGGGACTAGCGGGAGAACAGATACGCAGTATTTT.

The chain recombines TRBV6-4 with TRBJ2-5, with TRBD2 matching over 10 bases. This CDR3 is built from 16 residues. The germline CDR1 and CDR2 sequences are MRHNA and SNTAGT. The trim removed 2 bases at V and 5 bases at J, leaving 8 bases unmatched. The chain's CDR3 is CASSDRLAGVLETQYF. CDR3 sequence (DNA): TGTGCCAGCAGTGACAGGCTAGCGGGAGTCTTGGAGACCCAGTACTTC.

The CDR3 DNA reads as TGTGCCAGCAGTTACTCCAGAACCGGGGAGCTGTTTTTT. Its protein product is CASSYSRTGELFF. J is TRBJ2-2 and V is TRBV6-5; D is undetermined. This CDR3 is built from 13 residues. Deletions cut 0 bases from V and 5 bases from J, with 4 bases between. Germline V gene lookup returns CDR1 MNHEY and CDR2 SVGAGI.

CDR3 sequence reads: CARRYRDGFNEKLFF. CDR3 DNA: TGTGCCAGAAGGTACAGGGACGGATTTAATGAAAAACTGTTTTTT. The V gene is TRBV5-3, the J gene TRBJ1-4, with D perhaps TRBD1 (6 bases). TRBV5-3 is labeled an ORF, and its function is uncertain. V was cut by 5 bases and J by 4 bases, with 15 bases left in between. The CDR3 has 15 amino acids.

V and J are TRBV2 and TRBJ2-4; 7 nucleotides agree with TRBD1. The CDR3 is 16 residues long. CDR1 and CDR2 (germline): SNHLY, FYNNEI. The V and J ends lost 6 bases and 0 bases, in that order; junction bases with no gene match: 8. CDR3 residues: CASSAGTALAKNIQYF. The CDR3 bases are TGTGCCAGCAGCGCCGGGACAGCTTTAGCCAAAAACATTCAGTACTTC. The full variable domain, with the rest looked up from reference TRBV2 and TRBJ2-4, is EPEVTQTPSHQVTQMGQEVILRCVPISNHLYFYWYRQILGQKVEFLVSFYNNEISEKSEIFDDQFSVERPDGSNFTLKIRSTKLEDSAMYFCASSAGTALAKNIQYFGAGTRLSVL.